This T cell receptor (beta chain) was retrieved from a study of tumor-infiltrating lymphocytes in localized non-small cell lung cancer (dated by TCRdb to 2020 to 2023). Regarding the complete study: The cohort covered several histologies, both smokers and never-smokers, and patients whose samples were collected after neoadjuvant chemotherapy. Each patient provided resected tumor tissue plus uninvolved lung tissue from the same patient, with the uninvolved lung tissue described as non-adjacent to the tumor. Flow cytometry, multiplex immunofluorescence, RNA-seq, exome sequencing and proteomics were applied to the same patients as TCR sequencing, which was one of several integrated assays. The overall ICON cohort comprised 150 surgical patients with localized non-small cell lung cancer whose tumors were resected. For 50 to 60 patients, immunoSEQ T-cell fraction was compared between paired tumor and uninvolved lung. General findings and caveats noted by the study authors: Because assay coverage varied across patients depending on available tissue quantity, TCR sequencing was performed for only a subset of the cohort. No difference in TCR-derived T-cell fraction was observed between the flow cytometry-defined immunotypes IM1 (good prognosis) and IM2 (poor prognosis). No association of tumor T-cell fraction from TCR sequencing with recurrence-free survival was found (p = 0.61). Consistent with immunofluorescence CD3 counts, TCRbeta sequencing supported greater T cell infiltration in tumors than in uninvolved lung tissue. Because different pieces of the same tissue were used for different assays, technical variation could not be separated from intratumor heterogeneity.

A note on this clone: It lacks a known antigen. One base away there is no much larger clone; base qualities are not given.

Patient enrollment in ICON started in the first half of 2016, and the final patient was enrolled in the second half of 2018. Fresh tumor and matched uninvolved tissue for in-depth immune analyses, including TCR sequencing, were collected from a subcohort of around 80 patients. DNA for TCR sequencing was isolated from bulk tissue, and no cell sorting was done. TCR sequencing with the immunoSEQ assay provided the T-cell fraction in tumor and uninvolved lung tissue. In the original analysis: To analyze survival, patients were divided into a high T-cell fraction group (upper tertile) and a low T-cell fraction group (lower two tertiles), and the two groups were compared using a log-rank test. A signed-rank test was used to test differences in T-cell fraction between paired tumor and uninvolved lung samples. The table comes from immuneACCESS by way of TCRdb, which keeps in-frame sequences with V and J called. Part of the clones is missing from these tables; in studies checked, under half for an unresolved V gene and the rest for unknown reasons. That table is the source of V, J and clone size, and D and trimming were worked out from the DNA. This sample comprises around 16,000 clones, around 72% of them detected only once. The ten largest make up less than 10% of the sample.

Compared with germline, V lacks 1 base and J lacks 7 bases; bases without a gene match: 10. Taken from cysteine to phenylalanine, the CDR3 has 16 residues. Only the CDR3 portion is preserved as DNA: 48 bases, with reading frame beginning at the first base. From a lookup of the germline V gene (reference sequence), CDR1 and CDR2 are SGHKS and YYEKEE. The V and J segments used are TRBV5-5 and TRBJ2-1, and 8 bases in between align with TRBD2. Sequenced: lung tumor tissue. This TCR derives from a human donor with non-small cell lung cancer. The CDR3 region has the sequence CASSLLVSSGSNEQFF. The nucleotides read TGTGCCAGCAGCTTGCTTGTTTCGAGCGGGAGTAATGAGCAGTTCTTC. Outside the CDR3, residues come from the reference TRBV5-5 and TRBJ2-1 proteins, so the full variable domain is: DAGVTQSPTHLIKTRGQQVTLRCSPISGHKSVSWYQQVLGQGPQFIFQYYEKEERGRGNFPDRFSARQFPNYSSELNVNALLLGDSALYLCASSLLVSSGSNEQFFGPGTRLTVL.